Described below is a single T cell receptor (beta chain) sequence and its context. This clone turned up a few times. Its antigen is unknown. No qualities accompany the bases; no much larger clone lies one base away. No patient had received any treatment before thyroid surgery. Using T-cell receptor beta sequencing, the researchers looked back retrospectively at clinical samples from patients, gathered between about 2012 and 2019. The data derive from a study of metastatic and nonmetastatic thyroid tumors (TCRdb year 2020). For context, the study as a whole: For patients with malignant and with benign thyroid disease, the researchers compared repertoires between peripheral blood samples and tumor or nodule tissue samples.

Broader findings and caveats from the paper: TCR beta diversity was reported as significantly higher in malignant tumors than in benign nodules, in both blood and tumor samples.

The method behind the library was PCR. TCRdb names Illumina HiSeq 4000 as the instrument used. High-throughput sequencing was used to profile the CDR3 region of the TCR beta-chain in every patient. Under the source paper's analysis protocol: CDR3 differences across clinicopathological groups were used to build a classifier for discriminating distant-metastatic papillary thyroid cancer patients. The Shannon index was used to assess repertoire diversity, and the Morisita-Horn index was used to assess tumor-blood repertoire similarity. TCRdb handled the public reads itself, with Q25 trimming in fastp and clone calling in MiXCR, and kept productive beta chains. TCRdb assigned the V and J calls; the authors' analysis was not used. Recorded for this sample are tens of thousands of clones; around 20% of them occurred a single time. The ten largest clones add up to roughly 15% of the sample. This TCR was recovered from a female donor with papillary thyroid cancer or a benign thyroid nodule (not recorded which). Some clones in this sample may be carry-over from other donors' samples. Sequencing used blood.

This receptor has the CDR3 CASSIRDRTDRYTF. Here is the DNA: TGTGCCAGTAGTATCCGGGACAGAACCGATCGCTACACCTTC. The rearranged chain carries TRBV19 and TRBJ1-2, with 7 central nucleotides matching TRBD1. Taken from the germline V gene (reference sequence), the CDR1 and CDR2 loops are LNHDA and SQIVND. The CDR3 spans 14 residues, from the cysteine through the phenylalanine. Here the CDR3 DNA is all that survives: 42 bases in frame from base 1. Relative to germline, V is missing 3 bases and J is missing 9 bases, with 10 bases of the junction outside any gene match.